This entry lists 28 T cell receptor beta chains sequenced from one sample in a study of shared clonotypes between healthy human individuals. TCRdb keeps only in-frame clones here, not all; method: immunoSEQ multiplex PCR. The repertoire consists of about 1,500,000 clones, with over 95% occurring once and the leading ten covering roughly 1.2%. Sequenced material: naive CD4+ T cells sorted from blood. Subset in this sample: CD45RA+ positively selected. The receptors originated from a man between 25 and 39 years old in good health.

V usage is TRBV10-3 and J usage is TRBJ2-1, with 7 nucleotides matching TRBD2. CDR1 ENHRY and CDR2 SYGVKD come from the germline V gene. The CDR3 runs to 11 residues. V shed 6 bases and J 10 bases; nucleotides not matched to a gene: 3. The CDR3: CAIRTREEQFF. DNA of the CDR3: TGTGCCATCAGAACGCGGGAGGAGCAGTTCTTC.

V gene TRBV11-2 combines with J gene TRBJ2-7; weak D call: TRBD2 (6 bases). The V and J ends lost 5 bases and 9 bases respectively, with 17 bases between them. Germline values: CDR1 SGHAT, CDR2 FQNNGV. The CDR3 spans 13 residues. This CDR3 is CASSPGTGAGQYF. CDR3 nucleotides: TGTGCCAGCAGCCCTGGGACTGGGGCTGGGCAGTACTTC. Based on the CDR3 plus reference TRBV11-2 and TRBJ2-7, the full variable domain is EAGVAQSPRYKIIEKRQSVAFWCNPISGHATLYWYQQILGQGPKLLIQFQNNGVVDDSQLPKDRFSAERLKGVDSTLKIQPAKLEDSAVYLCASSPGTGAGQYFGPGTRLTVT.

This clone showed up just once. The chain uses TRBV29-1 and TRBJ2-5; weak D call: TRBD1 (6 bases). The ends were cut back, 6 bases at V and 1 base at J, with 12 bases in the middle. This CDR3 spans 13 amino acids. CDR1 and CDR2 from the germline V gene are SQVTM and ANQGSEA. CDR3 in amino acids: CSVVQGPQETQYF. In nucleotides, the CDR3 is TGCAGCGTCGTACAGGGCCCCCAAGAGACCCAGTACTTC.

J is TRBJ2-1 and V is TRBV15; 10 bases map to TRBD2. Trimming cost V 0 bases and J 7 bases; bases outside gene matches: 18. CDR3 size: 20 residues. Germline assignment: CDR1 LNHNV and CDR2 YYDKDF (reference sequence). The CDR3 DNA is TGTGCCACCAGCAGAGAATTGGGGAGAGGTCTAGCGGGAGTAAGGAATGAGCAGTTCTTC. This gives the protein CATSRELGRGLAGVRNEQFF.

The chain links TRBV7-9 to TRBJ1-4; 7 bases are shared with TRBD1. Germline values: CDR1 SEHNR, CDR2 FQNEAQ (reference sequence). The CDR3 runs 15 residues. After removal of 5 bases from V and 5 bases from J, the junction contained 8 bases not matched to a gene. The CDR3 loop reads CASSAHRGKNEKLFF. DNA of the CDR3: TGTGCCAGCAGCGCCCACAGGGGAAAAAATGAAAAACTGTTTTTT.

The J gene is TRBJ2-7, the V gene TRBV28; D may be TRBD2 (5 bases). From germline, CDR1 is MDHEN and CDR2 SYDVKM. V was trimmed by 3 bases and J by 2 bases, leaving 8 bases between them. CDR3 length: 13 amino acids. CDR3 sequence reads: CASSFRDAYEQYF. The CDR3, as DNA: TGTGCCAGCAGTTTCCGGGATGCCTACGAGCAGTACTTC.

The V gene is TRBV6-1, the J gene TRBJ2-2; D unresolved. The CDR3 extends over 14 amino acids. V dropped 5 bases and J dropped 2 bases, with 9 bases sitting between them. Looked up from germline, CDR1 is MNHNS and CDR2 is SASEGT. Here the CDR3 reads CASSTGINTGELFF. The CDR3 DNA is TGTGCCAGCAGTACGGGCATCAACACCGGGGAGCTGTTTTTT.

CDR3 DNA sequence: TGTGCCATCAAATCGGGACTAGTCGGTACCGGGGAGCTGTTTTTT. This translates into CAIKSGLVGTGELFF. The V and J genes are TRBV10-3 and TRBJ2-2; 8 nucleotides agree with TRBD2. The CDR3 is 15 residues long. Trimming removed 7 bases from V and 5 bases from J; junction bases left unmatched: 9. Germline V gene data show CDR1 as ENHRY and CDR2 as SYGVKD.

The V and J genes are TRBV10-3 and TRBJ2-7; TRBD2 matches 10 bases. This CDR3 is 13 amino acids long. Unmatched junction bases numbered 3, after V lost 8 bases and J lost 2 bases. Germline CDR1 is ENHRY and CDR2 is SYGVKD. For the CDR3, the DNA is TGTGCCATCGCCGGGACTAGCGCCTACGAGCAGTACTTC. It is translated as CAIAGTSAYEQYF.

V usage is TRBV2 and J usage is TRBJ2-2; 11 bases agree with TRBD1. The CDR3 runs to 15 residues. Trimming cost V 5 bases and J 7 bases; bases outside gene matches: 6. Germline V CDR1 and CDR2: SNHLY, FYNNEI. The CDR3 protein is CASSQDRGRSGELFF. CDR3 nucleotide sequence: TGTGCCAGCAGTCAGGACAGGGGGCGCAGCGGGGAGCTGTTTTTT.

The chain couples TRBV28 to TRBJ2-7, with 8 bases lining up with TRBD1. Germline CDR1 and CDR2: MDHEN and SYDVKM. Trimming cost V 2 bases and J 3 bases; bases outside gene matches: 9. The CDR3 has 16 residues. The CDR3 sequence: CASSLNTGGNYYEQYF. CDR3 nucleotide sequence: TGTGCCAGCAGTTTAAATACAGGGGGGAACTACTACGAGCAGTACTTC.

The chain couples TRBV4-1 to TRBJ2-2, with TRBD2 matching 7 bases. Unmatched junction bases numbered 8, after V lost 0 bases and J lost 1 base. Germline values: CDR1 MGHRA, CDR2 YSYEKL. This CDR3 is built from 18 residues. CDR3 amino acids: CASSQDVWDYRNTGELFF. CDR3 DNA: TGCGCCAGCAGCCAAGACGTTTGGGACTACAGGAACACCGGGGAGCTGTTTTTT.

The chain couples TRBV7-2 to TRBJ2-7, with a weak D call TRBD1 (6 bases). Germline loops: CDR1 SGHTA, CDR2 FQGNSA. The V gene lost 7 bases and the J gene lost 3 bases, with 19 bases spanning the gap. The CDR3 covers 15 residues. The CDR3 nucleotides read TGTGCCAGCACCCGCTTCAACAGGGCAGACTACGAGCAGTACTTC. Protein product: CASTRFNRADYEQYF.

The V gene is TRBV11-3, the J gene TRBJ2-1; 8 positions agree with TRBD2. This CDR3 region has 15 residues. Germline loops: CDR1 SGHNT, CDR2 YENEEA. V gave up 4 bases and J gave up 0 bases; unmatched junction bases: 2. The DNA for the CDR3 is TGTGCCAGCAGCTCCGGACTAGCCTCCTACAATGAGCAGTTCTTC. Encoded protein: CASSSGLASYNEQFF.

The V call is TRBV11-2, the J call TRBJ2-3; 11 nucleotides align to TRBD2. The trim removed 2 bases at V and 1 base at J, leaving 8 bases unmatched. Germline CDR1 reads SGHAT; CDR2 reads FQNNGV. The CDR3 contains 18 residues. DNA of the CDR3: TGTGCCAGCAGCTTAATGCCTAGCGGGAGGTGGGGCACAGATACGCAGTATTTT. Its protein is CASSLMPSGRWGTDTQYF.

The rearrangement uses TRBV6-5 and TRBJ2-7; D is perhaps TRBD2 (6 bases). Trimming stripped 6 bases from V and 3 bases from J, with 15 bases between. Germline V gives CDR1 MNHEY, CDR2 SVGAGI. The CDR3 sequence is 14 residues long. The CDR3: CASRKRAEFYEQYF. The CDR3 DNA sequence: TGTGCCAGCAGAAAGCGGGCGGAATTCTACGAGCAGTACTTC.

The CDR3 region has the DNA TGTGCCAGCAGTGGTCCGGACAGGGTCGGTTTCGATCAGCCCCAGCATTTT. This sequence encodes CASSGPDRVGFDQPQHF. V and J are TRBV6-1 and TRBJ1-5; 8 bases line up with TRBD1. Germline-derived CDR1 and CDR2 are MNHNS and SASEGT. Trimming removed 4 bases from V and 5 bases from J; junction bases left unmatched: 13. The CDR3 length is 17 residues.

The chain links TRBV10-3 to TRBJ2-5; no firm D call. Per germline, CDR1 ENHRY and CDR2 SYGVKD. This CDR3 contains 12 residues. V shed 3 bases and J shed 5 bases, with 7 bases lying between them. CDR3 sequence: CAISDLGETQYF. CDR3 sequence (DNA): TGTGCCATCAGTGATTTAGGGGAGACCCAGTACTTC.

The chain links TRBV19 to TRBJ2-1; no reliable D call. The CDR3 totals 15 residues. The V gene's germline CDR1 is LNHDA and CDR2 SQIVND (reference sequence). V was cut by 6 bases and J by 5 bases, with 17 bases left in between. In nucleotides, the CDR3 is TGTGCCAGTAGAGGACCGCGTCGGTATGACAATGAGCAGTTCTTC. It codes for CASRGPRRYDNEQFF.

This clone was recorded once. The chain combines TRBV5-6 with TRBJ2-5; 9 bases are a match to TRBD1. Germline V gives CDR1 SGHDT, CDR2 YYEEEE. Unmatched junction bases numbered 7, after V lost 4 bases and J lost 6 bases. This CDR3 has 14 amino acids. CDR3 region: CASSLGQGRKTQYF. CDR3 DNA sequence: TGTGCCAGCAGCCTCGGACAGGGGAGGAAGACCCAGTACTTC.

In regard to this clone: The sample carries other DNA sequences with the same CDR3. The genes are TRBV28 and TRBJ2-7; 12 nucleotides match TRBD2. The CDR3 contains 14 residues. CDR1 MDHEN and CDR2 SYDVKM come from the germline V gene. After removal of 5 bases from V and 1 base from J, the junction contained 0 bases not matched to a gene. CDR3 loop: CASSLAGGSYEQYF. The CDR3 DNA reads as TGTGCCAGCAGTCTAGCGGGAGGGTCCTACGAGCAGTACTTC.

The V call is TRBV7-6, the J call TRBJ2-5; TRBD1 matches at 7 bases. V shed 5 bases, J shed 1 base, and the junction held 4 bases outside the gene matches. The CDR3 contains 14 residues. Germline V gives CDR1 SGHVS, CDR2 FNYEAQ. The CDR3 DNA is TGTGCCAGCAGCCCCCGACAGGGCCAAGAGACCCAGTACTTC. Translating it yields CASSPRQGQETQYF.

This sequence joins TRBV11-2 and TRBJ2-7; TRBD2 matches at 11 bases. In germline, CDR1 is SGHAT, CDR2 FQNNGV. J lost 4 bases, V lost 5 bases, and 4 bases had no gene match. This CDR3 is built from 14 residues. The CDR3 loop reads CASSTLAGGYEQYF. The CDR3 nucleotides read TGTGCCAGCAGCACTCTAGCGGGAGGTTACGAGCAGTACTTC.

The V call is TRBV7-9, the J call TRBJ1-2, with D tentatively TRBD1 (5 bases). The V end lost 5 bases, the J end lost 2 bases, and 18 bases lay between the germline ends. Germline CDR1 is SEHNR and CDR2 is FQNEAQ (reference sequence). This CDR3 region has 16 residues. The CDR3 reads CASSQAKGPRNYGYTF. CDR3 coding DNA: TGTGCCAGCAGCCAGGCTAAGGGACCTCGAAACTATGGCTACACCTTC.

This chain uses TRBV6-1 with TRBJ2-1, with D perhaps matching TRBD1 or TRBD2 (6 bases each). The CDR3 has 14 residues. Germline V lookup: CDR1 MNHNS, CDR2 SASEGT. V was cut by 9 bases and J by 6 bases, with 18 bases left in between. CDR3 DNA: TGTGCCAGTTTCTACCGGGGGCAACTCAATGAGCAGTTCTTC. Amino acids: CASFYRGQLNEQFF.

The chain employs TRBV7-2 and TRBJ2-7; a weak D match, TRBD2 (5 bases). V lost 1 base, J lost 2 bases, and 9 bases lay in between. The CDR3 totals 14 residues. The V gene's germline CDR1 is SGHTA and CDR2 FQGNSA. The CDR3 reads CASSLGEGPYEQYF. CDR3 in DNA: TGTGCCAGCAGCTTAGGTGAGGGCCCCTACGAGCAGTACTTC.

This sequence joins TRBV2 and TRBJ2-7, with a possible D match to TRBD2 (6 bases). The CDR3 covers 13 residues. Looked up from germline, CDR1 is SNHLY and CDR2 is FYNNEI. Deletions cut 4 bases from V and 6 bases from J, with 13 bases between. Here the CDR3 DNA reads TGTGCCAGCAGTGCCTCGACTAGTCGCGAGCAGTACTTC. It specifies CASSASTSREQYF.

A few counts support this clone. The chain recombines TRBV18 with TRBJ2-7; 8 bases fit TRBD2. J gave up 3 bases and V 5 bases, and 6 bases lay outside the gene matches. This CDR3 comprises 14 residues. CDR1 is KGHSH and CDR2 is LQKENI in the germline V gene. CDR3 coding DNA: TGTGCCAGCTCAACCAAGGGGACTAGCTACGAGCAGTACTTC. Amino acids: CASSTKGTSYEQYF.